This TCR beta chain was captured by sequencing in a study of post-analysis software for immune sequencing data. General observations from the study: Included in a set of roughly five TRBV segments more frequent in patients than controls were TRBV5-6, TRBV5-1 and TRBV20-1.

The CDR3 covers 15 residues. The germline V gene has CDR1 SGHVS and CDR2 FNYEAQ. cDNA libraries of TCR beta carried unique molecular identifiers. From the PCR reads, TCRdb called clonotypes with MiXCR, one entry per CDR3 protein. Of a few hundred thousand distinct CDR3 sequences in the sample, less than 40% were seen once. In this sample, this clonotype turned up a few times. What it binds is unknown. One end of the junction fails to match germline, which may point to a read error. V gene TRBV7-6 combines with J gene TRBJ2-5; 11 bases are a match to TRBD1. The source of this sequence is a girl aged 5-17 years with multiple sclerosis. The sequencing sample was made of blood. The CDR3 spells CASSSVGQGAETQYF. Written as DNA, the CDR3 is TGTGCCAGTAGCTCCGTTGGACAGGGGGCAGAGACCCAGTACTTC.